These 19 T cell receptor beta chains originate from one sample sequenced in a study of a mutant IDH1 vaccine in newly diagnosed glioma. Which antigens these TCRs recognize remains unknown. Time point defined: week 23, last vaccination. The investigators gave 300 ug of mutant IDH1 20-mer peptide in each vaccine dose, together with topical imiquimod. Some clones are missing from TCRdb's copy, which holds only in-frame ones; the method was immunoSEQ multiplex PCR. The sample has tens of thousands of clones; 80% to 90% are singletons. The material sequenced was PBMCs, taken from a glioma patient whose treatment included an IDH1 peptide vaccine. Receptor source: a woman in her forties with glioma. Some clones in this sample may be carry-over from other donors' samples.

The V call is TRBV18, the J call TRBJ1-2; 12 positions agree with TRBD1. V was pared by 4 bases and J by 13 bases, with 13 bases of the junction left unmatched. The CDR3 totals 15 residues. Germline assignment: CDR1 KGHSH and CDR2 LQKENI. CDR3 amino acids: CASSLTRDRGRLGTF. In DNA form, the CDR3 reads TGTGCCAGCTCACTAACCCGGGACAGGGGGCGCCTCGGCACCTTC.

This clone was counted a single time. V and J are TRBV19 and TRBJ2-3, with 11 positions matching TRBD2. The CDR3 has 15 amino acids. Losses at the gene ends were 10 bases for V and 2 bases for J; bases not matched to a gene: 8. Looked up from germline, CDR1 is LNHDA and CDR2 is SQIVND (reference sequence). In nucleotides, the CDR3 is TGTGCCACCCAGACTAGCGGGGCAGTCACAGATACGCAGTATTTT. This sequence encodes CATQTSGAVTDTQYF. Using reference TRBV19 and TRBJ2-3 for the parts outside the CDR3, the full variable domain is DGGITQSPKYLFRKEGQNVTLSCEQNLNHDAMYWYRQDPGQGLRLIYYSQIVNDFQKGDIAEGYSVSREKKESFPLTVTSAQKNPTAFYLCATQTSGAVTDTQYFGPGTRLTVL.

The J gene is TRBJ2-5, the V gene TRBV5-1, with TRBD2 matching over 15 bases. Trimming at V came to 4 bases and at J to 7 bases, leaving 2 bases not matched to a gene. Germline V gene sequence: CDR1 SGHRS, CDR2 YFSETQ. The CDR3 covers 14 residues. CDR3 DNA: TGCGCCAGCAGCGCGGGACTAGCGGGGGGGACCCAGTACTTC. Residues: CASSAGLAGGTQYF.

This chain uses TRBV19 with TRBJ1-5; D remains ambiguous. The germline V and J ends were trimmed by 5 bases and 5 bases, with 7 bases remaining between them. Germline V gene sequence: CDR1 LNHDA, CDR2 SQIVND (reference sequence). The CDR3 contains 12 residues. CDR3 sequence reads: CASSPIDQPQHF. In DNA form, the CDR3 reads TGTGCCAGTAGTCCTATCGATCAGCCCCAGCATTTT.

The chain is built from TRBV2 and TRBJ1-1; 9 bases are shared with TRBD1. Germline CDR1 SNHLY, CDR2 FYNNEI. J lost 5 bases, V lost 7 bases, and 5 bases had no gene match. CDR3 length: 13 amino acids. CDR3 in DNA: TGTGCCAGCAACGCGGACAGGGGAACTGAAGCTTTCTTT. The encoded protein is CASNADRGTEAFF. The entire variable domain, with the rest obtained from reference TRBV2 and TRBJ1-1, is as follows: EPEVTQTPSHQVTQMGQEVILRCVPISNHLYFYWYRQILGQKVEFLVSFYNNEISEKSEIFDDQFSVERPDGSNFTLKIRSTKLEDSAMYFCASNADRGTEAFFGQGTRLTVV.

This sequence joins TRBV7-3 and TRBJ2-2; 7 positions match TRBD1. Per the germline V gene, CDR1 is SGHTA and CDR2 is FQGTGA. The CDR3 is 14 residues long. V lost 6 bases, J lost 7 bases, and 8 bases stayed unmatched. The CDR3 DNA follows: TGTGCCAGCAGTTTATGGCAGGGGGACGGGGAGCTGTTTTTT. Encoded protein: CASSLWQGDGELFF. The whole variable domain, filled in from reference TRBV7-3 and TRBJ2-2, reads GAGVSQTPSNKVTEKGKYVELRCDPISGHTALYWYRQSLGQGPEFLIYFQGTGAADDSGLPNDRFFAVRPEGSVSTLKIQRTERGDSAVYLCASSLWQGDGELFFGEGSRLTVL.

The chain combines TRBV12-5 with TRBJ1-2, with 10 bases identical to TRBD1. CDR1 is LGHNT and CDR2 is FRNRAP in the germline V gene. V lost 6 bases and J lost 6; bases outside the gene matches: 10. The CDR3 covers 15 residues. CDR3 in DNA: TGTGCTAGTGGCTTCCCGACAGGGGGCATGGATGGCTACACCTTC. Its translation is CASGFPTGGMDGYTF.

This chain connects TRBV7-2 to TRBJ2-7; 9 nucleotides agree with TRBD1. The CDR3 extends over 17 amino acids. Germline CDR1 reads SGHTA; CDR2 reads FQGNSA. Losses at the gene ends were 1 base for V and 2 bases for J; bases not matched to a gene: 9. The CDR3 spells CASSLGWGTGRAYEQYF. CDR3 nucleotide sequence: TGTGCCAGCAGCTTAGGTTGGGGGACAGGGCGCGCCTACGAGCAGTACTTC. Full variable domain (remainder filled in from reference TRBV7-2 and TRBJ2-7): GAGVSQSPSNKVTEKGKDVELRCDPISGHTALYWYRQSLGQGLEFLIYFQGNSAPDKSGLPSDRFSAERTGGSVSTLTIQRTQQEDSAVYLCASSLGWGTGRAYEQYFGPGTRLTVT.

CDR3 DNA sequence: TGTGCCAGCAGCAGGGGACTCTCAGAGACCCAGTACTTC. Translated: CASSRGLSETQYF. This rearrangement joins TRBV7-3 to TRBJ2-5; maybe TRBD2 (6 bases). The germline V gene has CDR1 SGHTA and CDR2 FQGTGA. The CDR3 totals 13 residues. Trimming took 5 bases from V and 4 from J, leaving 11 bases between them.

This chain links TRBV30 with TRBJ1-3; D is perhaps TRBD1 (6 bases). V was pared by 0 bases and J by 8 bases, with 14 bases between. The V gene's germline CDR1 is GTSNPN and CDR2 SVGIG (reference sequence). CDR3 length: 14 residues. The CDR3: CAWSVLGGRDTIYF. DNA for the CDR3: TGTGCCTGGAGTGTACTGGGGGGCAGGGACACCATATATTTT.

Written as DNA, the CDR3 is TGTGCCAGCAGCCAGACTAGCGGGGATTCCGAGACCCAGTACTTC. This codes for CASSQTSGDSETQYF. The V gene is TRBV7-8, the J gene TRBJ2-5, with TRBD2 matching over 11 bases. The CDR3 consists of 15 residues. Germline assignment: CDR1 SGHVS and CDR2 FQNEAQ. V was clipped by 5 bases and J by 5 bases; unmatched bases: 7.

The chain uses TRBV21-1 and TRBJ1-2; TRBD1 is the table's D call and was not checked against the DNA. TRBV21-1 is a documented pseudogene. The CDR3 contains 13 residues. CDR3 residues: CASSDYRGQGYTF. The CDR3 bases are TGTGCCAGCAGCGATTACAGGGGACAAGGCTACACCTTC.

This clone has only one observation. The V call is TRBV10-2, the J call TRBJ1-4; D not resolved. CDR3 length: 13 amino acids. Germline CDR1 and CDR2: WSHSY and SAAADI. V shed 7 bases and J shed 4 bases, with 10 bases lying between them. The DNA of the CDR3 is TGCGCCAGCATGAGGAGTTATAATGAAAAACTGTTTTTT. Translated: CASMRSYNEKLFF.

The rearrangement links TRBV2 to TRBJ1-1; tentative D call: TRBD1 (5 bases). The germline V gene has CDR1 SNHLY and CDR2 FYNNEI. V was shortened by 6 bases and J by 1 base, with 18 bases between the two germline ends. The CDR3 runs to 16 residues. This chain's CDR3 is CASSQTARNKNTEAFF. The CDR3, as DNA: TGTGCCAGCAGCCAGACAGCCCGTAACAAGAACACTGAAGCTTTCTTT.

The gene calls are TRBV5-6 and TRBJ1-2; D might be TRBD1 (5 bases). V was shortened by 0 bases and J by 4 bases, with 10 bases between the two germline ends. In germline, CDR1 is SGHDT, CDR2 YYEEEE. This CDR3 comprises 14 residues. The CDR3 region has the DNA TGTGCCAGCAGCTTGGTAGGGGCGGGCTATGGCTACACCTTC. Translating it yields CASSLVGAGYGYTF.

The V gene is TRBV7-8, the J gene TRBJ2-7, with D uncertain. Germline V gene sequence: CDR1 SGHVS, CDR2 FQNEAQ. The CDR3 runs to 11 residues. V was trimmed by 1 base and J by 5 bases, leaving 3 bases between them. CDR3: CASSLGDEQYF. The CDR3 DNA reads TGTGCCAGCAGCTTAGGCGACGAGCAGTACTTC.

This sequence joins TRBV30 and TRBJ1-5, with 12 bases identical to TRBD1. The CDR3 runs to 15 residues. Unmatched junction bases numbered 7, after V lost 3 bases and J lost 7 bases. Germline values: CDR1 GTSNPN, CDR2 SVGIG (reference sequence). Written as DNA, the CDR3 is TGTGCCTGGAGCCCCGGGACAGGGGGCTGGCAGCCCCAGCATTTT. Protein sequence: CAWSPGTGGWQPQHF.

The DNA for the CDR3 is TGTGCCAGCAGTTTCCAGTTCTACGAGCAGTACTTC. This translates into CASSFQFYEQYF. The chain recombines TRBV28 with TRBJ2-7, with D unresolved. The CDR3 covers 12 residues. CDR1 MDHEN and CDR2 SYDVKM come from the germline V gene. V was clipped by 3 bases and J by 3 bases, with 6 bases between them.

The chain links TRBV5-1 to TRBJ1-2; a weak D match, TRBD1 (5 bases). V lost 0 bases to trimming and J lost 5 bases, with 14 bases between them. Germline CDR1 SGHRS, CDR2 YFSETQ. The CDR3 extends over 15 amino acids. DNA of the CDR3: TGCGCCAGCAGCTTGGCCCGTGGGGGTTGGTATGGCTACACCTTC. Translation: CASSLARGGWYGYTF.